This paragraph covers one T cell receptor beta chain sequence. This clonotype was picked up a small number of times. Its antigen specificity is not known. Base qualities are missing; no much larger clone stands one base away. TCR beta CDR3 regions were amplified from RNA transcripts. A first-round RT-PCR of the TCR CDR3 used the HTBI primer set with the Qiagen OneStep RT-PCR kit. Libraries were constructed in a second round of multiplex PCR, after which size selection and purification were performed. The libraries were sequenced on an Illumina HiSeq2000 using paired-end 100 bp reads. Turning to the authors' computational methods: SOAPnuke was used to process the raw data, throwing out any read that contained adapters or uncalled bases, had a mean Phred below 15, or lacked an exact constant-primer or identifier match. High-quality paired reads were merged with COPE v1.2.5, and unique nucleotide sequences were defined as clonotypes. Clonotypes were aligned to IMGT TRBV, TRBD and TRBJ reference segments using MiTCR v1.1. The analysis included only V-J combinations with a frequency above 0.0001, which together covered roughly 99% of the repertoires. The TCS score was defined as F50 (clonal expansion) divided by E x V (chaos), with BLOSUM62-based TCRdist calculated between CDR3 peptides within each V-J. Welch's t-statistics and random forest reduced fewer than 600 V-J features to fewer than 15, which were used in a naive Bayes classifier (R e1071). Using fastp trimming at Q25 and MiXCR clonotype assembly, TCRdb reanalyzed the public sequencing data and kept in-frame beta chains. One record per CDR3 amino acid sequence lists the most common genes and DNA. TCRdb's processing, not the authors' own work, is the source of the V and J calls. The sample table lists under 650,000 distinct CDR3 sequences, 15% to 20% of them with a count of one. In total, the top ten clones hold 3.8% of the sample.

Stable Graves' hyperthyroidism was defined as the absence of progression to ophthalmopathy over 18 months of follow-up. The hyperthyroidism patients were between 18 and 65 years old and newly diagnosed, with a disease duration of less than 2 months. The study excluded patients with uncontrolled infections, other autoimmune diseases, pregnancy or lactation. Diagnoses relied on clinical symptoms, serum thyroxine and TRAb, thyroid ultrasound and orbital computed tomography. PBMCs were isolated from approximately 10 ml of fresh peripheral blood by Ficoll-Paque density gradient centrifugation. Total RNA was extracted using Trizol reagent, and RNA quality was assessed on an Agilent 2100 Bioanalyzer. These data are taken from a study of T cells in Graves' hyperthyroidism and ophthalmopathy (dated by TCRdb to the late 2010s). Context from the whole study: Peripheral blood was sampled at the time of initial diagnosis, prior to any treatment. TCR V-J signatures able to tell the groups apart were searched for in a discovery cohort of 90 to 100 patients, of whom roughly 42 had Graves' ophthalmopathy and more than 55 had stable Graves' hyperthyroidism. Prospective prediction of ophthalmopathy was tested in an independent validation cohort consisting of under 20 hyperthyroidism patients and around 16 patients who later progressed to ophthalmopathy. The 95 to 100 discovery patients were randomly divided into training and test sets at a 7:3 ratio. In addition, the study compared T-cell repertoires in thyroid tissue and in blood from roughly six Graves' hyperthyroidism patients. After blood sampling, hyperthyroidism patients were treated with methimazole at a starting dose of 30 mg daily, and ophthalmopathy patients were treated with high-dose intravenous methylprednisolone. TCR Vbeta CDR3 sequencing of 135 peripheral blood samples (over 40 ophthalmopathy, about 80 hyperthyroidism and some 17 progressor patients) is reported in the paper. Paper-wide results and their limitations: Sample size was not statistically predetermined, and blinding of investigators to group allocation was not performed. In validation, the model predicted progression to ophthalmopathy with approximately 70% sensitivity and about 72% specificity, a median of 6.5 months before onset. A model built on a 13 V-J signature distinguished ophthalmopathy from stable hyperthyroidism, reaching about 88% sensitivity and approximately 83% specificity in cross-validation and 80%/75% in testing. Most expanded thyroid clonotypes (frequency above 0.001) were also detected in blood, suggesting blood repertoires may reflect thyroid immune responses.

V loses 3 bases of germline sequence and J loses 4 bases, and the interval between the two ends is 11 bases. The germline V gene yields SGDLS for CDR1 and YYNGEE for CDR2. The CDR3 contains 14 residues, cysteine and phenylalanine counted. The kept DNA is CDR3 alone, 42 bases in frame from the first base. The sequencing sample was made of blood. The TCR comes from a woman in her thirties with Graves' hyperthyroidism. Recombination connected TRBV9 to TRBJ2-1, with TRBD1 perhaps the D gene, on 6 matching bases. The CDR3 has the sequence CASSGRTGYNEQFF. DNA sequence: TGTGCCAGCAGCGGACGAACAGGGTACAATGAGCAGTTCTTC.